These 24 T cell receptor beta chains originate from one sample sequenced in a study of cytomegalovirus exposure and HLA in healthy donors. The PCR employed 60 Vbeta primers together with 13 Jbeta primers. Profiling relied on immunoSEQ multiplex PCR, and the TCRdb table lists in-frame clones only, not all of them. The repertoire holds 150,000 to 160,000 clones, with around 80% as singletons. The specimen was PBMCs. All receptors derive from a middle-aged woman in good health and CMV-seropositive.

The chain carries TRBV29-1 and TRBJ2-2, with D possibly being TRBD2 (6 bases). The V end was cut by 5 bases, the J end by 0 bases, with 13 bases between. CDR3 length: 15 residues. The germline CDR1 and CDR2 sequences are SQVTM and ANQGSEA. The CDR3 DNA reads TGCAGCGTTAAAACGGGACTGACGAACACCGGGGAGCTGTTTTTT. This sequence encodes CSVKTGLTNTGELFF.

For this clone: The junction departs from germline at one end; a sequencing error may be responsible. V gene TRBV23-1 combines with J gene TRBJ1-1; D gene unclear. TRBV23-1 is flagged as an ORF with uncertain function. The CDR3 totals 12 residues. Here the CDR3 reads CVGRCMNTEAFF. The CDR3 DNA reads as TGTGTCGGGAGATGCATGAACACTGAAGCTTTCTTT.

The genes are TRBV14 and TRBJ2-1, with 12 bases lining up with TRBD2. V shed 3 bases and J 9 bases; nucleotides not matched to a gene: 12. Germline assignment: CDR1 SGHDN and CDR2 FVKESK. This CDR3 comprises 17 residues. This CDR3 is CASSHGFYLAGGGEQFF. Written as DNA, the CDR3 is TGTGCCAGCAGCCATGGCTTTTACCTAGCGGGAGGGGGTGAGCAGTTCTTC. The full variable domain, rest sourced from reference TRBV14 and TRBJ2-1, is EAGVTQFPSHSVIEKGQTVTLRCDPISGHDNLYWYRRVMGKEIKFLLHFVKESKQDESGMPNNRFLAERTGGTYSTLKVQPAELEDSGVYFCASSHGFYLAGGGEQFFGPGTRLTVL.

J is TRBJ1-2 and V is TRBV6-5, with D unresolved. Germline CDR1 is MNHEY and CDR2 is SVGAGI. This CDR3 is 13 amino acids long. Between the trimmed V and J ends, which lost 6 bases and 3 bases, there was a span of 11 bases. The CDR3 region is CASRRSRDYGYTF. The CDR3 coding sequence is TGTGCCAGCAGACGCTCCCGGGACTATGGCTACACCTTC.

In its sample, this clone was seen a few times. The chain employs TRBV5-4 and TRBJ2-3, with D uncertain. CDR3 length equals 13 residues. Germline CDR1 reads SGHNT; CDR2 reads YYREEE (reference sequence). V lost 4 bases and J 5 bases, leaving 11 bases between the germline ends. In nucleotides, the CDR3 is TGTGCCAGCAGCCCTGACCCGGGAGATACGCAGTATTTT. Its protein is CASSPDPGDTQYF.

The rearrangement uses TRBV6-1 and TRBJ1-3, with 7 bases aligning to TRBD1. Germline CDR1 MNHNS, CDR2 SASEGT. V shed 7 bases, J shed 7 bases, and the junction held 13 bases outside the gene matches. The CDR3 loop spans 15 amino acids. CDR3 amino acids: CASTFRRDSRNTIYF. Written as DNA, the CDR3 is TGTGCCAGCACCTTCCGGAGGGACAGCCGGAACACCATATATTTT.

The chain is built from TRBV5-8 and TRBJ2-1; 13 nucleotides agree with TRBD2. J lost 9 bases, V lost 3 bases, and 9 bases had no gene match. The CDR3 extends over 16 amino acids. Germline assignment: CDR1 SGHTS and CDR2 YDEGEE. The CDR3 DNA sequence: TGTGCCAGCAGCTCGAGTCTACTAGCGGGAGGGGGTGAGCAGTTCTTC. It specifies CASSSSLLAGGGEQFF.

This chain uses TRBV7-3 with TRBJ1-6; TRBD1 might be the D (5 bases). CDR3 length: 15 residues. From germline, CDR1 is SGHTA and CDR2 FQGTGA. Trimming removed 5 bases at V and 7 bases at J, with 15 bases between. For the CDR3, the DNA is TGTGCCAGCAGCGCCCGCGGGGGATGGAATTCACCCCTCCACTTT. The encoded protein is CASSARGGWNSPLHF.

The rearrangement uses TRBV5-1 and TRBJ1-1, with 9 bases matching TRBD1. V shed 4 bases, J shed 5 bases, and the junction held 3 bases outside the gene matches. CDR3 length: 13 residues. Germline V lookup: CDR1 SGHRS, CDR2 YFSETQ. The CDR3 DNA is TGCGCCAGCAGCGTACAGGGGGCGACTGAAGCTTTCTTT. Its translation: CASSVQGATEAFF.

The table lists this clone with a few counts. The CDR3 spells CASGSIAGVNTGELFF. The CDR3 DNA is TGTGCTAGTGGATCAATAGCGGGAGTAAACACCGGGGAGCTGTTTTTT. The chain combines TRBV12-5 with TRBJ2-2; 9 bases match TRBD2. V lost 6 bases to trimming and J lost 2 bases; unmatched junction nucleotides: 7. The CDR3 has 16 amino acids. Germline V gives CDR1 LGHNT, CDR2 FRNRAP.

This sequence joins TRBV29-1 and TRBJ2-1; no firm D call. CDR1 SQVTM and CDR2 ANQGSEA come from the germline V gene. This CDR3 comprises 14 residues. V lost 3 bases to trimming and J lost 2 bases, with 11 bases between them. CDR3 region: CSVESSNAYNEQFF. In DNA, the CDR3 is TGCAGCGTTGAGTCTTCTAACGCCTACAATGAGCAGTTCTTC.

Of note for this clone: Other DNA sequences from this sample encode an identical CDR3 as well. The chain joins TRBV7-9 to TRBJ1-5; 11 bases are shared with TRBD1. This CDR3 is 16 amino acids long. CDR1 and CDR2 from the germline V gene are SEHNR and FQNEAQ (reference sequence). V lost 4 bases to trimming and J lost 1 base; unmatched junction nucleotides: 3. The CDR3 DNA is TGTGCCAGCAGCTCTGGACAGGGGGCGAGCAATCAGCCCCAGCATTTT. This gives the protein CASSSGQGASNQPQHF.

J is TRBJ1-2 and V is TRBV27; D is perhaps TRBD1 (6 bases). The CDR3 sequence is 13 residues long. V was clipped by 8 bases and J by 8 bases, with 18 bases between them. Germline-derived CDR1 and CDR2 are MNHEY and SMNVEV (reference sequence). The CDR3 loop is CASSPGGRGGYTF. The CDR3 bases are TGTGCCAGCTCCCCGGGGGGGCGAGGGGGCTACACCTTC.

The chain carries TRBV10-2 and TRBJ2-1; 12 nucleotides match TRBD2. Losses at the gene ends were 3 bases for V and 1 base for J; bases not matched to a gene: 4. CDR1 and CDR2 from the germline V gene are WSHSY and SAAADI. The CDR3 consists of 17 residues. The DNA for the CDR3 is TGCGCCAGCAGTGACTGGCTAGCGGGAGGGTCCTACAATGAGCAGTTCTTC. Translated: CASSDWLAGGSYNEQFF.

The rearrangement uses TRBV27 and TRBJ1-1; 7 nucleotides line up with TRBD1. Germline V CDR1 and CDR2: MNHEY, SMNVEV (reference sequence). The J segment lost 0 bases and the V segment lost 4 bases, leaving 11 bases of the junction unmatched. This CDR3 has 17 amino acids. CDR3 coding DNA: TGTGCCAGCAGTTCGGTCCCACAGGGGTTCATGAACACTGAAGCTTTCTTT. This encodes CASSSVPQGFMNTEAFF.

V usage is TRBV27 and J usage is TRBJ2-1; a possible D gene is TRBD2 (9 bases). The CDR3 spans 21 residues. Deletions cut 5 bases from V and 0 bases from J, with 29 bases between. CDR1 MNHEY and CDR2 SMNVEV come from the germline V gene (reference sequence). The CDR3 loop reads CASSPRQGRGLALSSYNEQFF. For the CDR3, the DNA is TGTGCCAGCAGTCCTAGACAGGGGCGAGGACTAGCGCTAAGCTCCTACAATGAGCAGTTCTTC.

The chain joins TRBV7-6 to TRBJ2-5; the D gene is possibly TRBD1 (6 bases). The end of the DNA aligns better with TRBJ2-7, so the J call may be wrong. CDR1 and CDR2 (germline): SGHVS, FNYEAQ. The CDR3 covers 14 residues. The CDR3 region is CASSLMDSSYEQYF. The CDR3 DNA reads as TGTGCCAGCAGCTTGATGGACAGCTCCTACGAGCAGTACTTC.

The CDR3 sequence: CASSVLSGNTIYF. The DNA of the CDR3 is TGTGCCAGCAGCGTACTCTCTGGAAACACCATATATTTT. This chain connects TRBV9 to TRBJ1-3; D is unresolved. Germline V gene lookup returns CDR1 SGDLS and CDR2 YYNGEE. Trimming took 1 base from V and 0 from J, leaving 2 bases between them. This CDR3 has 13 amino acids.

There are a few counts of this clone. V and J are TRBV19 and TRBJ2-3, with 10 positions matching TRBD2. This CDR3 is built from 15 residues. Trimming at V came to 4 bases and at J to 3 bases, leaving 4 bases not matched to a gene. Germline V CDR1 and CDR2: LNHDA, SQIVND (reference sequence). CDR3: CASSTWTSGTDTQYF. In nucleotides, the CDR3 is TGTGCCAGTAGTACCTGGACTAGCGGTACAGATACGCAGTATTTT. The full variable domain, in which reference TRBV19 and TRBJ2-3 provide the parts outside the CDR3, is DGGITQSPKYLFRKEGQNVTLSCEQNLNHDAMYWYRQDPGQGLRLIYYSQIVNDFQKGDIAEGYSVSREKKESFPLTVTSAQKNPTAFYLCASSTWTSGTDTQYFGPGTRLTVL.

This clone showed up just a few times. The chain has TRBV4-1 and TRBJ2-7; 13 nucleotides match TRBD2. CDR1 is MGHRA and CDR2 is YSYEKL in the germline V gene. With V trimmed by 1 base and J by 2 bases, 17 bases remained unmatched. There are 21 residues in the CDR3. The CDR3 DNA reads TGCGCCAGCAGCCAAGGGGACGGCCGGACTAGCGGGAGTTCTCTTCCCTACGAGCAGTACTTC. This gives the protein CASSQGDGRTSGSSLPYEQYF.

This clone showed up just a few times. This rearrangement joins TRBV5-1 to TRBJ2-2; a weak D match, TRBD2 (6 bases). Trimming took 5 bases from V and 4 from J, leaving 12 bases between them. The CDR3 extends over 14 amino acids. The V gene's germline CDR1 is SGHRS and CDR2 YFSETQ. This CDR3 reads CASSWDFLTGELFF. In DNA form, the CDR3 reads TGCGCCAGCAGTTGGGACTTCCTCACCGGGGAGCTGTTTTTT.

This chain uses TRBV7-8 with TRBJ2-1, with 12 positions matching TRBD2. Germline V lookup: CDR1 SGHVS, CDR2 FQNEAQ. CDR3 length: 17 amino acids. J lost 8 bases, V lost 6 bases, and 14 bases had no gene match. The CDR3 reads CASSDRLAGVSGHEQFF. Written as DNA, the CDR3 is TGTGCCAGCAGTGACCGACTAGCGGGAGTGTCCGGCCATGAGCAGTTCTTC.

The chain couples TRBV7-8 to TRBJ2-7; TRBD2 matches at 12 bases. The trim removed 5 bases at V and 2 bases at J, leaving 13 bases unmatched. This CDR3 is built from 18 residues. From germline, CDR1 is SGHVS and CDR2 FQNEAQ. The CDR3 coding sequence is TGTGCCAGCAGCCTCAGGAAGGGACTAGCGGGTCCAGCCTACGAGCAGTACTTC. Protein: CASSLRKGLAGPAYEQYF. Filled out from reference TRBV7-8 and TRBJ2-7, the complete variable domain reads GAGVSQSPRYKVAKRGQDVALRCDPISGHVSLFWYQQALGQGPEFLTYFQNEAQLDKSGLPSDRFFAERPEGSVSTLKIQRTQQEDSAVYLCASSLRKGLAGPAYEQYFGPGTRLTVT.

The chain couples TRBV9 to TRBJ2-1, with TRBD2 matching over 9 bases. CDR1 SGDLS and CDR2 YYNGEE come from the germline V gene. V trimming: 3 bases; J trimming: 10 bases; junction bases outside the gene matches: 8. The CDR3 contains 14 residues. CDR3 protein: CASSARQGLAEQFF. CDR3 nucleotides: TGTGCCAGCAGCGCCAGACAGGGACTAGCCGAGCAGTTCTTC.